The TCR beta chain under discussion was sequenced for a study of T-cell reconstitution after alpha-beta-depleted transplantation in children. Points from the study as a whole: After transplant, at about two months, alpha-beta T cells were reportedly derived from several hundred expanded graft clones. From newly produced T cells came most of the T-cell counts and diversity one year after transplant.

Ten or more counts support this clonotype. Its antigen is not known. A junction end diverges from the germline sequence, so it may reflect a read error. Researchers prepared the TCRbeta library using unique molecular identifiers, the study reports. MiXCR, run by TCRdb on the PCR reads, gives a single entry per CDR3 protein. The sample holds 550,000 to 800,000 distinct CDR3 sequences; roughly 14% are singletons and the top ten take 0.65% to 0.9%. This CDR3 spans 13 amino acids. Germline V gene data show CDR1 as SGHRS and CDR2 as YFSETQ. This clonotype was obtained from a girl aged 2 to 10 with congenital amegakaryocytic thrombocytopenia, due to receive a stem cell transplant. The chain combines TRBV5-1 with TRBJ2-7; no firm D call. The sample here was PBMCs, taken before TCRalphabeta/CD19-depleted stem cell transplant. The CDR3 region has the DNA TGTGCCAGCAGCTGGACCGCCTACTACGAGCAGTACTTC. Its translation: CASSWTAYYEQYF.